This T cell receptor beta chain was sequenced during a study of glioma-infiltrating T cells after dendritic cell vaccination. Points from the study as a whole: No direct clonality-survival link was found; a diverse polyclonal response may matter.

In regard to this clone: Its antigen remains unknown. The same CDR3 arises from other DNA sequences in this sample as well.

This CDR3 region has 16 residues. CDR1 LNHDA and CDR2 SQIVND come from the germline V gene (reference sequence). Deletions cut 4 bases from V and 3 bases from J, with 18 bases between. The primer mix had 60 V beta and 13 J beta primers. This table comes from immunoSEQ multiplex PCR, and its TCRdb copy is limited to in-frame clones, with some not included. The sample holds about 87,000 clones, roughly four fifths seen once. Sample time point: after dendritic cell vaccination, including at tumor progression/relapse. This TCR came from a human donor with glioblastoma. This sequence joins TRBV19 and TRBJ1-1; a weak D match, TRBD1 (6 bases). The sequences come from blood, collected after dendritic cell vaccination. CDR3 DNA sequence: TGTGCCAGTAGTACCCCAACTACAGGGCTGGACACTGAAGCTTTCTTT. The encoded protein is CASSTPTTGLDTEAFF.